Following are 12 T cell receptor beta chains from one sample sequenced in a study of immune heterogeneity within non-small cell lung tumors. The template for each sample was 600 ng of genomic DNA, which had been extracted from bulk tumor tissue. Surgical sampling yielded several biopsies per primary tumor (spaced far apart). Curative surgical treatment was performed in patients who had newly diagnosed, untreated non-small cell lung cancer. The TCR beta CDR3 region underwent multiplex PCR amplification with 32 V and 13 J primers. TCRdb reprocessed the multiplex PCR reads via MiXCR and lists one record per CDR3 protein. The sample carries fewer than 7,500 distinct CDR3 sequences, around 20% recorded once. The sample consisted of lung tumor tissue. Receptors were obtained from a man between 60 and 75 years old with non-small cell lung cancer.

This clonotype showed up many times. The V call is TRBV9, the J call TRBJ1-2, with TRBD1 identical over 7 bases. Germline V gene data show CDR1 as SGDLS and CDR2 as YYNGEE. V was clipped by 6 bases and J by 2 bases; unmatched bases: 10. This CDR3 has 15 amino acids. The CDR3 loop is CASTPRGGGNYGYTF. The DNA for the CDR3 is TGTGCCAGCACCCCCAGGGGGGGGGGGAACTATGGCTACACCTTC.

Of note for this clonotype: It may be a read error: a sequence one base away is much more abundant. The chain recombines TRBV11-3 with TRBJ2-1; D ambiguous. The V gene's germline CDR1 is SGHNT and CDR2 YENEEA. The CDR3 sequence is 14 residues long. CDR3 in DNA: TGTGCCAGCAGATTAGCCGGTCCCGACAATGAGCAGTTCTTC. Translation: CASRLAGPDNEQFF.

Worth noting for this clonotype: This may stem from a read error, because a much larger clone lies one nucleotide away. This chain joins TRBV5-4 and TRBJ1-2; unclear D gene. This CDR3 spans 13 amino acids. The V end lost 8 bases, the J end lost 7 bases, and 18 bases lay between the germline ends. Germline CDR1 SGHNT, CDR2 YYREEE (reference sequence). CDR3 residues: CARSQLGSPGYTF. DNA for the CDR3: TGTGCCAGAAGCCAGTTGGGTTCGCCTGGCTACACCTTC.

To note about this clonotype: A much more abundant neighbour one base away suggests this may be a read error. The chain uses TRBV6-1 and TRBJ2-7, with D perhaps TRBD1 (6 bases). The germline V and J ends were trimmed by 5 bases and 5 bases, with 10 bases remaining between them. This CDR3 comprises 12 residues. The V gene's germline CDR1 is MNHNS and CDR2 SASEGT. This chain's CDR3 is CASSHNRDEQYF. CDR3 DNA: TGTGCCAGCAGTCATAACAGGGACGAGCAGTACTTC.

This clonotype is classed as large. V and J are TRBV19 and TRBJ1-5, with 8 bases fitting TRBD1. This CDR3 has 19 residues. From germline, CDR1 is LNHDA and CDR2 SQIVND (reference sequence). The V gene end was trimmed by 0 bases and the J gene end by 0 bases; junction bases not matched to a gene: 10. The CDR3 nucleotides read TGTGCCAGTAGTATAGATCTCGGGACAGGAGGAAATAGCAATCAGCCCCAGCATTTT. Translating it yields CASSIDLGTGGNSNQPQHF.

On this clonotype itself: A much larger clone is a single base away; this may be a read error. V is TRBV4-1 and J is TRBJ1-1; unclear D gene. This CDR3 contains 14 residues. The germline CDR1 and CDR2 sequences are MGHRA and YSYEKL. CDR3 nucleotides: TGCGCCAGCAGACAAGGGTCCTCGAACACTGAAGCTTTCTTT. Translated, it gives CASRQGSSNTEAFF.

This clonotype ranks as medium-sized (0.01 to 0.1%). The CDR3 here is CASSPQPGARGNTIYF. The CDR3, as DNA: TGTGCCAGCAGTCCTCAACCAGGGGCTCGGGGAAACACCATATATTTT. J is TRBJ1-3 and V is TRBV28; perhaps TRBD1 as D (6 bases). The V and J ends lost 5 bases and 4 bases respectively, with 18 bases between them. Germline V gives CDR1 MDHEN, CDR2 SYDVKM. The CDR3 covers 16 residues. The full variable domain, its missing parts supplied by reference TRBV28 and TRBJ1-3, is DVKVTQSSRYLVKRTGEKVFLECVQDMDHENMFWYRQDPGLGLRLIYFSYDVKMKEKGDIPEGYSVSREKKERFSLILESASTNQTSMYLCASSPQPGARGNTIYFGEGSWLTVV.

This clonotype is labeled as medium-sized. The chain is built from TRBV20-1 and TRBJ1-2; D uncertain. CDR1 is DFQATT, CDR2 SNEGSKA, per germline (reference sequence). There are 12 residues in the CDR3. V lost 5 bases and J lost 5, with 12 bases in between. Here the CDR3 DNA reads TGCAGTGCTCTCAATGATCGGTATGGCTACACCTTC. The encoded protein is CSALNDRYGYTF.

This clonotype is classed as medium-sized (0.01 to 0.1%). The J gene is TRBJ2-7, the V gene TRBV5-1; 7 nucleotides match TRBD1. After removal of 4 bases from V and 1 base from J, the junction contained 5 bases not matched to a gene. The CDR3 spans 14 residues. CDR1 SGHRS and CDR2 YFSETQ come from the germline V gene. This CDR3 reads CASSRTGESYEQYF. The CDR3 coding sequence is TGCGCCAGCAGCCGGACAGGTGAATCCTACGAGCAGTACTTC. The whole variable domain, filled in from reference TRBV5-1 and TRBJ2-7, reads KAGVTQTPRYLIKTRGQQVTLSCSPISGHRSVSWYQQTPGQGLQFLFEYFSETQRNKGNFPGRFSGRQFSNSRSEMNVSTLELGDSALYLCASSRTGESYEQYFGPGTRLTVT.

At least ten counts were recorded for this clonotype. This chain uses TRBV5-1 with TRBJ2-1, with D tentatively TRBD1 (6 bases). The V and J ends lost 3 bases and 0 bases respectively, with 13 bases between them. The CDR3 extends over 16 amino acids. Germline CDR1 SGHRS, CDR2 YFSETQ. CDR3 coding DNA: TGCGCCAGCAGCTCCGGGACAACCCTCTCCTACAATGAGCAGTTCTTC. It is translated as CASSSGTTLSYNEQFF.

Many counts were recorded for this clonotype. The V gene is TRBV5-1, the J gene TRBJ2-5, with a possible D match to TRBD1 (5 bases). V was pared by 4 bases and J by 5 bases, with 18 bases between. The CDR3 consists of 15 residues. Germline CDR1 and CDR2: SGHRS and YFSETQ. The CDR3 spells CASSPVGQGGETQYF. Written as DNA, the CDR3 is TGCGCCAGCAGCCCCGTGGGCCAGGGCGGCGAGACCCAGTACTTC.

For this clonotype: A read error may account for a junction end that differs from germline. The rearrangement joins TRBV27 to TRBJ2-1; TRBD2 aligns across 8 bases. The CDR3 is 15 residues long. Germline CDR1 and CDR2: MNHEY and SMNVEV (reference sequence). CDR3 nucleotide sequence: TGTGCCATCAGTTTAGCGGGGATCCTCTACAATGAGCATTTCTTC. Residues: CAISLAGILYNEHFF.